This T cell receptor (beta chain) was identified in a study of T cells in localized non-small cell lung cancer. Findings of the study overall: In adjacent lung, a median roughly 60 of the top 100 tumor clones were found.

Produced via immunoSEQ multiplex PCR; TCRdb's table is partial and in-frame only. This sample has some 1,600 clones; just over 35% occur once, and the top ten carry around 6.9%. This clone was seen more than once but under ten times. Its target is not known. Trimming at V came to 5 bases and at J to 2 bases, leaving 8 bases not matched to a gene. CDR3 length equals 16 residues. CDR1 is SGHNT, CDR2 YENEEA, per germline. The material sequenced was lung tumor tissue, taken before any cancer treatment. The sequence was collected from a female donor aged 60 or older with stage I lung adenocarcinoma. This chain joins TRBV11-3 and TRBJ2-7, with 11 bases fitting TRBD2. In nucleotides, the CDR3 is TGTGCCAGCAGCCCGATGGGTAGCGGGAGGGCCTACGAGCAGTACTTC. This codes for CASSPMGSGRAYEQYF.